A single sample is the source of the 20 T cell receptor beta chains below, sequenced in a study of beta chain features in type 1 diabetes. All of the isolated RNA was reverse transcribed, so expressed TCRB transcripts were sequenced. TCRdb's copy holds only in-frame clones and misses some; the assay was immunoSEQ multiplex PCR. The sample has 110,000 to 150,000 clones, approximately 9.2% seen once. The material sequenced was central memory CD4+ T cells from blood. Receptor source: a man between 18 and 35 years old in good health.

This clone was observed a handful of times. The V gene is TRBV19, the J gene TRBJ2-3; 9 bases fit TRBD2. After removal of 4 bases from V and 4 bases from J, the junction contained 6 bases not matched to a gene. In germline, CDR1 is LNHDA, CDR2 SQIVND (reference sequence). This CDR3 has 15 amino acids. Here the CDR3 reads CASSKWRGGSDTQYF. CDR3 in DNA: TGTGCCAGTAGTAAGTGGCGGGGGGGCTCAGATACGCAGTATTTT.

The sample holds many counts of this clone. The V and J genes are TRBV15 and TRBJ2-5; D might be TRBD1 (5 bases). Between the trimmed V and J ends, which lost 2 bases and 9 bases, there was a span of 16 bases. Germline loops: CDR1 LNHNV, CDR2 YYDKDF (reference sequence). The CDR3 runs to 14 residues. The CDR3 bases are TGTGCCACCAGCAGACAGGGCATAAACGAGGCCCAGTACTTC. It yields the protein CATSRQGINEAQYF.

The chain couples TRBV7-6 to TRBJ2-2; 9 nucleotides match TRBD1. Trimming took 7 bases from V and 3 from J; bases not matched to a gene: 3. CDR3 length: 14 residues. CDR1 and CDR2 from the germline V gene are SGHVS and FNYEAQ. The CDR3 loop is CASTRTGDTGELFF. CDR3 nucleotide sequence: TGTGCCAGCACACGGACAGGGGACACCGGGGAGCTGTTTTTT.

This clone was seen only a few times. The rearrangement uses TRBV30 and TRBJ1-1; D gene uncertain. The CDR3 spans 13 residues. Deletions cut 0 bases from V and 4 bases from J, with 9 bases between. Germline lookup yields CDR1 GTSNPN and CDR2 SVGIG (reference sequence). CDR3 loop: CAWSVDGITEAFF. CDR3 DNA: TGTGCCTGGAGTGTAGACGGGATCACTGAAGCTTTCTTT.

The V call is TRBV7-3, the J call TRBJ2-1; 13 bases are shared with TRBD2. Germline V CDR1 and CDR2: SGHTA, FQGTGA. The CDR3 totals 15 residues. The J segment lost 2 bases and the V segment lost 11 bases, leaving 6 bases of the junction unmatched. The CDR3 coding sequence is TGTGCCGGAGGAACTAGCGGGGGGGCCTACAATGAGCAGTTCTTC. It specifies CAGGTSGGAYNEQFF.

The rearrangement joins TRBV7-8 to TRBJ1-2; 7 positions agree with TRBD1. Trimming at V came to 2 bases and at J to 4 bases, leaving 7 bases not matched to a gene. The germline gives CDR1 SGHVS, CDR2 FQNEAQ. This CDR3 has 15 amino acids. CDR3 loop: CASSLSWDRPYGYTF. For the CDR3, the DNA is TGTGCCAGCAGCTTAAGCTGGGACAGACCCTATGGCTACACCTTC. Based on the CDR3 plus reference TRBV7-8 and TRBJ1-2, the full variable domain is GAGVSQSPRYKVAKRGQDVALRCDPISGHVSLFWYQQALGQGPEFLTYFQNEAQLDKSGLPSDRFFAERPEGSVSTLKIQRTQQEDSAVYLCASSLSWDRPYGYTFGSGTRLTVV.

V usage is TRBV5-1 and J usage is TRBJ1-5; 7 bases map to TRBD1. The germline V gene has CDR1 SGHRS and CDR2 YFSETQ. With V trimmed by 1 base and J by 0 bases, 1 base remained unmatched. The CDR3 length is 15 residues. The CDR3 is CASSLTGDSNQPQHF. CDR3 in DNA: TGCGCCAGCAGCTTGACAGGGGATAGCAATCAGCCCCAGCATTTT.

This clone has more than one count but fewer than ten. This chain connects TRBV11-1 to TRBJ1-6, with D maybe TRBD1 (5 bases). The CDR3 consists of 14 residues. V lost 5 bases, J lost 10 bases, and 15 bases lay in between. Per the germline V gene, CDR1 is SGHAT and CDR2 is FQDESV (reference sequence). CDR3 coding DNA: TGTGCCAGCAGCCGAAGGGGTGGAAGGTCACCCCTCCACTTT. It yields the protein CASSRRGGRSPLHF. Variable domain in full (rest from reference TRBV11-1 and TRBJ1-6): EAEVAQSPRYKITEKSQAVAFWCDPISGHATLYWYRQILGQGPELLVQFQDESVVDDSQLPKDRFSAERLKGVDSTLKIQPAELGDSAMYLCASSRRGGRSPLHFGNGTRLTVT.

The V call is TRBV28, the J call TRBJ2-7; D remains unclear. V shed 3 bases and J shed 5 bases, with 17 bases lying between them. The CDR3 sequence is 15 residues long. The V gene's germline CDR1 is MDHEN and CDR2 SYDVKM. For the CDR3, the DNA is TGTGCCAGCAGTTTCGGCGGAAACCTTTTGAACGAGCAGTACTTC. Residues: CASSFGGNLLNEQYF.

The chain carries TRBV1 and TRBJ1-1. TRBV1 is tagged as a pseudogene. The CDR3 covers 16 residues. The CDR3 bases are TGCACCAGCAGCCAAGATCGTTGGGGGGGGCCTACTGAAGCTTTCTTT. Translating it yields CTSSQDRWGGPTEAFF.

This sequence joins TRBV4-1 and TRBJ1-5, with D possibly TRBD1 on 6 matching bases. The CDR3 is 18 amino acids. V dropped 1 base and J dropped 6 bases, with 22 bases sitting between them. The germline CDR1 and CDR2 sequences are MGHRA and YSYEKL. The CDR3 reads CASSQVGIIRDTSQPQHF. CDR3 nucleotides: TGCGCCAGCAGCCAAGTAGGGATAATAAGGGACACAAGTCAGCCCCAGCATTTT.

The table lists this clone with a few counts. This sequence joins TRBV9 and TRBJ2-1, with 7 bases that match TRBD2. V lost 0 bases to trimming and J lost 8 bases; unmatched junction nucleotides: 11. The germline V gene has CDR1 SGDLS and CDR2 YYNGEE. The length of the CDR3 is 16 residues. CDR3 coding DNA: TGTGCCAGCAGCGTAGACTACCCGGGGGGTACGGATGAGCAGTTCTTC. As protein: CASSVDYPGGTDEQFF.

Only a few counts were recorded for this clone. The chain combines TRBV7-9 with TRBJ2-5, with 9 bases identical to TRBD2. J lost 3 bases, V lost 5 bases, and 7 bases had no gene match. The germline V gene has CDR1 SEHNR and CDR2 FQNEAQ (reference sequence). CDR3 length: 15 residues. In DNA, the CDR3 is TGTGCCAGCAGCACAGCGGGGGGCCTCAAAGAGACCCAGTACTTC. This sequence encodes CASSTAGGLKETQYF. Combining the CDR3 with reference TRBV7-9 and TRBJ2-5 gives the whole variable domain DTGVSQNPRHKITKRGQNVTFRCDPISEHNRLYWYRQTLGQGPEFLTYFQNEAQLEKSRLLSDRFSAERPKGSFSTLEIQRTEQGDSAMYLCASSTAGGLKETQYFGPGTRLLVL.

There are a few counts of this clone. The CDR3 region has the DNA TGTGCCACCAGCAGAGATCGGTTGGGGGGAGGAAGAGAGACCCAGTACTTC. Translating it yields CATSRDRLGGGRETQYF. The V gene is TRBV15, the J gene TRBJ2-5, with TRBD2 as a possible D gene (6 bases). Germline CDR1 LNHNV, CDR2 YYDKDF (reference sequence). The CDR3 has 17 residues. V gave up 0 bases and J gave up 4 bases, with 18 bases separating them.

This clone was picked up a small number of times. V usage is TRBV11-2 and J usage is TRBJ2-7; 11 bases are a match to TRBD2. V lost 2 bases to trimming and J lost 0 bases; unmatched junction nucleotides: 3. The CDR3 runs to 16 residues. Germline CDR1 is SGHAT and CDR2 is FQNNGV. CDR3 nucleotides: TGTGCCAGCAGCTTATCAGGACTAGCGGGCTCCTACGAGCAGTACTTC. It specifies CASSLSGLAGSYEQYF. The full variable domain, rest sourced from reference TRBV11-2 and TRBJ2-7, is EAGVAQSPRYKIIEKRQSVAFWCNPISGHATLYWYQQILGQGPKLLIQFQNNGVVDDSQLPKDRFSAERLKGVDSTLKIQPAKLEDSAVYLCASSLSGLAGSYEQYFGPGTRLTVT.

V and J are TRBV7-8 and TRBJ1-1; 9 bases match TRBD1. The CDR3 extends over 15 amino acids. V lost 1 base to trimming and J lost 6 bases; unmatched junction nucleotides: 6. Germline V gives CDR1 SGHVS, CDR2 FQNEAQ. The CDR3 is CASSLGTGGVAEAFF. CDR3 nucleotide sequence: TGTGCCAGCAGCTTAGGAACAGGGGGCGTCGCTGAAGCTTTCTTT.

The chain uses TRBV19 and TRBJ2-5; perhaps TRBD2 as D (6 bases). Germline V gene lookup returns CDR1 LNHDA and CDR2 SQIVND (reference sequence). This CDR3 has 13 amino acids. Trimming shortened V by 5 bases and J by 2 bases, and 9 bases separated the two germline ends. The CDR3 nucleotides are TGTGCCAGTAGTGCTAGCGTTCAAGAGACCCAGTACTTC. Translation gives CASSASVQETQYF.

This clone was seen only a few times. CDR3 amino acids: CASSFDGTVNQPQHF. The CDR3 DNA reads TGTGCCAGTAGTTTCGACGGGACAGTTAATCAGCCCCAGCATTTT. V and J are TRBV19 and TRBJ1-5; 7 bases map to TRBD1. This CDR3 region has 15 residues. The germline CDR1 and CDR2 sequences are LNHDA and SQIVND (reference sequence). Losses at the gene ends were 5 bases for V and 4 bases for J; bases not matched to a gene: 8.

At least ten counts were recorded for this clone. This chain joins TRBV18 and TRBJ2-2, with a tentative D call TRBD1 (6 bases). The CDR3 has 15 amino acids. Per the germline V gene, CDR1 is KGHSH and CDR2 is LQKENI. Trimming cost V 5 bases and J 4 bases, with 14 bases left between them. The DNA for the CDR3 is TGTGCCAGCTCAGAACAGGGCACCTCCACCGGGGAGCTGTTTTTT. It codes for CASSEQGTSTGELFF.

The chain links TRBV7-2 to TRBJ2-5, with 8 bases fitting TRBD2. This CDR3 is built from 15 residues. Losses at the gene ends were 5 bases for V and 1 base for J; bases not matched to a gene: 6. Germline CDR1 SGHTA, CDR2 FQGNSA. This chain's CDR3 is CASSPWTSSQETQYF. In nucleotides, the CDR3 is TGTGCCAGCAGCCCGTGGACTAGCTCCCAAGAGACCCAGTACTTC.